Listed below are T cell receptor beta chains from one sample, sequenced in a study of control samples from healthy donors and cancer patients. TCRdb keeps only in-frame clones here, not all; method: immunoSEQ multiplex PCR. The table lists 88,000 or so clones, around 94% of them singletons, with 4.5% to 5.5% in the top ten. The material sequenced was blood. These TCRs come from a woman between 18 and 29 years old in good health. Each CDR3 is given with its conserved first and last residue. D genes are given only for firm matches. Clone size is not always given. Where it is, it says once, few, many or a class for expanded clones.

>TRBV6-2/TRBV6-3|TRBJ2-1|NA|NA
TGTGCCAGCAGTTACCCAGAATGGGGGAATGAGCAGTTCTTC
CASSYPEWGNEQFF
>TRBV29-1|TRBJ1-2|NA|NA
TGCAGCGTTGCAGGGGCGCTTCATCTTAAAGCTAACTATGGCTACACCTTC
CSVAGALHLKANYGYTF
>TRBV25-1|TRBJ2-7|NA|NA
TGTGCCAGCTCCCCCGGGACCGGCTCCTACGAGCAGTACTTC
CASSPGTGSYEQYF
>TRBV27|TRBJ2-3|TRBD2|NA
TGTGCCAGCAGTTATTTAAGCGGGGTCACAGATACGCAGTATTTT
CASSYLSGVTDTQYF
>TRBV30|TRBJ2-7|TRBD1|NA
TGTGCCTGGAGCACTCGACAGGGGAAATACTACGAGCAGTACTTC
CAWSTRQGKYYEQYF
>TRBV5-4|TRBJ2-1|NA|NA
TGTGCCAGCAGCTCCGGACACGGCTCCTACAATGAGCAGTTCTTC
CASSSGHGSYNEQFF
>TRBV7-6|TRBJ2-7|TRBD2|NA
TGTGCCAGCAGCTTAAGCGGCGGGAGGTCCTACGAGCAGTACTTC
CASSLSGGRSYEQYF
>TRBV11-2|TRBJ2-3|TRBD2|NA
TGTGCCAGCAGCCTCCGTCTAGCGGGGATGACAGATACGCAGTATTTT
CASSLRLAGMTDTQYF
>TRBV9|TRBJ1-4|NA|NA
TGTGCCAGCAGCGTAGGCCCCCATGAAAAACTGTTTTTT
CASSVGPHEKLFF
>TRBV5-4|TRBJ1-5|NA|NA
TGTGCCAGCAGCTTCGGCAGGGATCAGCCCCAGCATTTT
CASSFGRDQPQHF
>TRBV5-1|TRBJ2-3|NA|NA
TGCGCCAGCAGCTTGTGGGGGCAGACAGCTGACAAGGATACGCAGTATTTT
CASSLWGQTADKDTQYF
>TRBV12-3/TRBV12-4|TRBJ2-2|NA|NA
TGTGCCCTTGACACCTCCACCGGGGAGCTGTTTTTT
CALDTSTGELFF
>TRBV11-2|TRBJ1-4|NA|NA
TGTGCCAGCAGCTTTGGTGAAAAACTGTTTTTT
CASSFGEKLFF
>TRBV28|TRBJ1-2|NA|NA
TGTGCCAGCAGCGGAGCCGACGGTCTAAAAGGGGACACCTTC
CASSGADGLKGDTF
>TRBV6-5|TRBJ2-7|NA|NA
TGTGCCAGCAGTTACTCGAATTCGAACGAGCAGTACTTC
CASSYSNSNEQYF
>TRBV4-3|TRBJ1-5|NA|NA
TGCGCCAGCAGCCAAGGGGTTAATCAGCCCCAGCATTTT
CASSQGVNQPQHF
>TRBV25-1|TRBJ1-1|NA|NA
TGTGCCAGCAGTGAATCCGGGTGGAGCACTGAAGCTTTCTTT
CASSESGWSTEAFF
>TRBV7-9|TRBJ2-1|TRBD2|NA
TGTGCCAGCAGCTTACCCATTGGGACTACTTACAATGAGCAGTTCTTC
CASSLPIGTTYNEQFF
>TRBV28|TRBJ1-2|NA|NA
TGTGCCAGCAGTTTTGCTAAACTCAAAGGGGACCTCTATGGCTACACCTTC
CASSFAKLKGDLYGYTF
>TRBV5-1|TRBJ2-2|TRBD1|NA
TGCGCCAGCAGCATAAGGGGGCGGGACACCGGGGAGCTGTTTTTT
CASSIRGRDTGELFF
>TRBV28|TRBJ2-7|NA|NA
TGTGCCAGCAGTTCCCTGGACATCTACGAGCAGTACTTC
CASSSLDIYEQYF
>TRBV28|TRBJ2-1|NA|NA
TGTGCCAGCAGTAAGGAGGGTGAGCAGTTCTTC
CASSKEGEQFF
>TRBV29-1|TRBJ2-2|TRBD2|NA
TGCAGCGTTGAAGGATCGGGACTAGCGGGGGGAAACACCGGGGAGCTGTTTTTT
CSVEGSGLAGGNTGELFF
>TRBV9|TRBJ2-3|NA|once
TGTGCCAGCAGCGTCGGCCCAGTGGGCACAGATACGCAGTATTTT
CASSVGPVGTDTQYF
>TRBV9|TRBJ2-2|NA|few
TGTGCCAGCAGCGCCAGGGGTCTGGGGGAGCTGTTTTTT
CASSARGLGELFF
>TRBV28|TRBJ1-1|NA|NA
TGTGCCAGCCTTTCCGAGGGACGAACTGAAGCTTTCTTT
CASLSEGRTEAFF
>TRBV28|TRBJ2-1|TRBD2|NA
TGTGCCAGCAGTTTACCGAATAGCGGGGCCTACAATGAGCAGTTCTTC
CASSLPNSGAYNEQFF
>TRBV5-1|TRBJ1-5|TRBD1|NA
TGCGCCAGCAGGGGGGACAGTAGCAATCAGCCCCAGCATTTT
CASRGDSSNQPQHF
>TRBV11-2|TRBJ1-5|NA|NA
TGTGCCAGCAGCTTAGGAGGCACCCATAGCAATCAGCCCCAGCATTTT
CASSLGGTHSNQPQHF
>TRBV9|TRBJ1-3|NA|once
TGTGCCAGCAGCGTAGAGGACGGCTCAACCTTCTCTGGAAACACCATATATTTT
CASSVEDGSTFSGNTIYF
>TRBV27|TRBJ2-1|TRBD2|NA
TGTGCCAGCAGTTTGGGCGGGAGTGAGCAGTTCTTC
CASSLGGSEQFF
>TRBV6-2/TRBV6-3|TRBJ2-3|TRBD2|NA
TGTGCCAGCAGTTATCGAGCGGGGGACACAGATACGCAGTATTTT
CASSYRAGDTDTQYF
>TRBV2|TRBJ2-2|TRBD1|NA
TGTGCCAGCAGGGGGACAGCTATGAACACCGGGGAGCTGTTTTTT
CASRGTAMNTGELFF
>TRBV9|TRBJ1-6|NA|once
TGTGCCAGCAGCGCCTCCTTGGGGCCCCTCCACTTT
CASSASLGPLHF
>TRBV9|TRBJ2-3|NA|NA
TGTGCCAGCGGAGGACAGAGCACAGATACGCAGTATTTT
CASGGQSTDTQYF
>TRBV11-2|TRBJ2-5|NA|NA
TGTGCCAGCAGGGGGTACCAAGAGACCCAGTACTTC
CASRGYQETQYF
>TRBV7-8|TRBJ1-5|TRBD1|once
TGTGCCAGCAGCTTAACGACAGGGGATCAGCCCCAGCATTTT
CASSLTTGDQPQHF
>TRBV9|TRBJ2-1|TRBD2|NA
TGTGCCAGCAGCCCCCACTCTAGCGGGGCTCCTGAGCAGTTCTTC
CASSPHSSGAPEQFF
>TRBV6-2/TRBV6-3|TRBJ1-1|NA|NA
TGTGCCAGCAGCAGAAGGGGGTTTAATCCGAACACTGAAGCTTTCTTT
CASSRRGFNPNTEAFF
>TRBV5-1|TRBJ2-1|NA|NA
TGCGCCAGCAGCTTGAAATTTGGACTTAACAATGAGCAGTTCTTC
CASSLKFGLNNEQFF
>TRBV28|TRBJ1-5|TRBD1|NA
TGTGCCAGCAGTTCCTTCGAACAGGGGCATAGCAATCAGCCCCAGCATTTT
CASSSFEQGHSNQPQHF
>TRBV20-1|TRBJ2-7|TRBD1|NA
TGCAGTGCGACAGGGTACGAGCAGTACTTC
CSATGYEQYF
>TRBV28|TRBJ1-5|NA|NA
TGTGCCAGCAGTTCGGACGGGCACAATCAGCCCCAGCATTTT
CASSSDGHNQPQHF
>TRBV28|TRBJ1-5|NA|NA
TGTGCCAGCGAGGATGGACAGTTCAATCAGCCCCAGCATTTT
CASEDGQFNQPQHF
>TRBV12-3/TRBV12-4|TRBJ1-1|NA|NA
TGTGCCAGCAGTTCTAGACCCTACACTGAAGCTTTCTTT
CASSSRPYTEAFF
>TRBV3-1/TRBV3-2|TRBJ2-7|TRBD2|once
TGTGCCAGCAGCCAGGAACCGGGACTAGATACATACGAGCAGTACTTC
CASSQEPGLDTYEQYF
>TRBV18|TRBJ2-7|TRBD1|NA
TGTGCCAGCTCACCGAAGGGGGCTACCTACGAGCAGTACTTC
CASSPKGATYEQYF
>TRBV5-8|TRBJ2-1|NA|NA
TGTGCCAGCAGCTTGGTTAGGAGCTCCTACAATGAGCAGTTCTTC
CASSLVRSSYNEQFF
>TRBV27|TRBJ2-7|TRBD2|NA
TGTGCCAGCAGTCCAATAGCGGGAGTGGGTTCCTACGAGCAGTACTTC
CASSPIAGVGSYEQYF
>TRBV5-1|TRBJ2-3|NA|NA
TGCGCCAGCAGCTTGGGACAGCCAAACACAGATACGCAGTATTTT
CASSLGQPNTDTQYF
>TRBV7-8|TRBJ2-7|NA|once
TGTGCCAGCACCCCCTTCCACTCGATAGCCTACGAGCAGTACTTC
CASTPFHSIAYEQYF
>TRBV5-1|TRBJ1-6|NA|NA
TGCGCCAGCAGCCCGTGGACAGTTGGCTATCCCCTCCACTTT
CASSPWTVGYPLHF
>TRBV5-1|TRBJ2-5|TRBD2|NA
TGCGCCAGCAGCTTGGGACTAGCGGGAGGAGAGACCCAGTACTTC
CASSLGLAGGETQYF
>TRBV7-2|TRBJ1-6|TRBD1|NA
TGTGCCAGCAGCCCGTGGGGACAGAATAATTCACCCCTCCACTTT
CASSPWGQNNSPLHF
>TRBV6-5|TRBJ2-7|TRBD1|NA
TGTGCCAGCGCGGGACAGGGTTTAAACGAGCAGTACTTC
CASAGQGLNEQYF